This T cell receptor (beta chain) was documented in a study of breast tumors, draining lymph nodes, adjacent tissues. General study findings and limits: That most tumor T cells come from lymph nodes remained unproven. Data fit most tumor T cells coming from lymph node, expanding in tumor. Compared with basal-like, luminal-like tumors shared significantly more repertoire with nontumor tissue. Tumor repertoires ranked between lymph nodes and nontumor tissue in diversity, with V and J gene preferences.

There are 15 residues in the CDR3. V gave up 4 bases and J gave up 4 bases; unmatched junction bases: 4. Germline CDR1 DFQATT, CDR2 SNEGSKA (reference sequence). In TCRdb, the multiplex PCR reads were re-called with MiXCR into one record per CDR3 protein. Counted here are roughly 15,000 distinct CDR3 sequences, over 45% occurring once; the ten biggest clones make up roughly 31%. A remark on this clonotype: The antigen is unknown.

Input material: tumor-adjacent breast tissue. The source is a female donor with breast cancer. Some clones in this sample may be carry-over from other donors' samples. This chain uses TRBV20-1 with TRBJ2-3; 14 positions agree with TRBD2. This CDR3 reads CSAMWTSGRPDTQYF. The CDR3 DNA sequence: TGCAGTGCTATGTGGACTAGCGGGAGGCCAGATACGCAGTATTTT.